The 2 T cell receptor beta chains given below trace back to one sample, sequenced in a study of cytomegalovirus exposure and HLA in healthy donors. Method: immunoSEQ multiplex PCR; TCRdb's copy keeps in-frame clones and lacks some. The table includes roughly 330,000 clones, around 87% detected once. The sample was PBMCs. The receptors were gathered from a woman aged 25-40 years in good health and CMV-seropositive.

This rearrangement joins TRBV19 to TRBJ1-2, with TRBD1 matching over 7 bases. The V segment lost 7 bases and the J segment 3 bases; nucleotides outside the gene matches: 8. Germline V gives CDR1 LNHDA, CDR2 SQIVND (reference sequence). The CDR3 has 14 residues. This CDR3 is CASMWGTGDYGYTF. The CDR3, as DNA: TGTGCCAGTATGTGGGGTACAGGGGACTATGGCTACACCTTC.

The V and J genes are TRBV7-9 and TRBJ2-2, with 8 bases matching TRBD1. This CDR3 has 14 residues. CDR1 SEHNR and CDR2 FQNEAQ come from the germline V gene (reference sequence). Germline trimming cut 5 bases from V and 6 bases from J; bases unmatched to any gene: 5. The CDR3 nucleotides read TGTGCCAGCAGCCCCGGACAGGGTCCCGGGGAGCTGTTTTTT. Encoded protein: CASSPGQGPGELFF.